The 16 T cell receptor beta chains listed next were all sequenced from one sample in a study of blood T cells in healthy people across ages. A sample-barcoded 5' primer and a J-beta primer mix were used in a second PCR of roughly 6 to 11 cycles. TCRdb passed the 5' RACE reads through MiXCR, listing each CDR3 protein once. In the table there are some 760,000 distinct CDR3 sequences, 25% of which are singletons. These same records also appear under a second study, on T cells of mothers and their children.

The sample comprised blood. The receptors shown here come from a boy aged 5 to 17 in good health.

This clonotype was counted between two and nine times. This chain joins TRBV3-1 and TRBJ2-5; tentative D call: TRBD2 (5 bases). The CDR3 runs 15 residues. V lost 3 bases to trimming and J lost 2 bases, with 13 bases between them. Per germline, CDR1 LGHDT and CDR2 YNNKEL (reference sequence). This CDR3 is CASSQGRPDQETQYF. DNA of the CDR3: TGTGCCAGCAGCCAGGGGAGACCCGATCAAGAGACCCAGTACTTC.

This clonotype was seen only a few times. V gene TRBV7-2 combines with J gene TRBJ2-5; 7 bases fit TRBD2. The CDR3 consists of 16 residues. J lost 3 bases, V lost 5 bases, and 12 bases had no gene match. Per germline, CDR1 SGHTA and CDR2 FQGNSA. CDR3 region: CASSPMFRGGEETQYF. The CDR3 bases are TGTGCCAGCAGCCCTATGTTTAGGGGAGGGGAAGAGACCCAGTACTTC.

Concerning this clonotype itself: A junction end diverges from the germline sequence, so it may reflect a read error. The DNA of the CDR3 is TGCGCCAGCAGCCAAGGGGTCCAACGTGAGCAGCACTTC. It is translated as CASSQGVQREQHF. The chain uses TRBV4-3 and TRBJ2-5; no definite D call. The germline CDR1 and CDR2 sequences are LGHNA and YSLEER. The CDR3 loop spans 13 amino acids.

This clonotype showed up just a few times. The chain joins TRBV29-1 to TRBJ2-5; TRBD1 agrees at 8 bases. The J call could be wrong; TRBJ2-7 is a better fit for the DNA end. Germline V lookup: CDR1 SQVTM, CDR2 ANQGSEA. The CDR3 totals 14 residues. CDR3 loop: CSVGEGDRYYEQYF. CDR3 DNA: TGCAGCGTTGGCGAGGGGGACAGGTACTACGAGCAGTACTTC.

The J gene is TRBJ2-3, the V gene TRBV11-2; a possible D gene is TRBD1 (5 bases). Per germline, CDR1 SGHAT and CDR2 FQNNGV. This CDR3 has 15 amino acids. Trimming pared 2 bases from V and 8 bases from J, leaving 17 bases between. Here the CDR3 reads CASSLPAGRGGTQYF. The CDR3 region has the DNA TGTGCCAGCAGCTTACCTGCAGGAAGGGGCGGTACGCAGTATTTT.

This sequence joins TRBV12-3 or TRBV12-4 and TRBJ1-1, with D possibly matching TRBD1 (6 bases). V was pared by 6 bases and J by 5 bases, with 16 bases between. The CDR3 totals 14 residues. As DNA, the CDR3 is TGTGCCAGCAGCTACGGACAGAGGGATACTGAAGCTTTCTTT. Translated: CASSYGQRDTEAFF.

The chain links TRBV6-2 or TRBV6-3 to TRBJ2-2; 13 bases are a match to TRBD2. CDR1 is MNHEY, CDR2 SVGEGT, per germline. This CDR3 is 20 amino acids long. The J segment lost 3 bases and the V segment lost 0 bases, leaving 10 bases of the junction unmatched. This CDR3 is CASSYSELAGGPVYTGELFF. CDR3 sequence (DNA): TGTGCCAGCAGTTACTCGGAACTAGCGGGGGGGCCCGTCTACACCGGGGAGCTGTTTTTT.

This chain links TRBV11-2 with TRBJ2-5; unclear D gene. The J call could be wrong; TRBJ2-1 is a better fit for the DNA end. Germline loops: CDR1 SGHAT, CDR2 FQNNGV. This CDR3 comprises 15 residues. The CDR3 nucleotides read TGTGCCAGCAGCTTAGCTCGTTCCCTATACAATGAGCAGTTCTTC. Protein: CASSLARSLYNEQFF.

The chain has TRBV28 and TRBJ2-7, with 8 bases matching TRBD1. Trimming cost V 7 bases and J 3 bases; bases outside gene matches: 8. Germline values: CDR1 MDHEN, CDR2 SYDVKM. This CDR3 spans 14 amino acids. The CDR3 protein is CASNTGGSLYEQYF. CDR3 nucleotides: TGTGCCAGCAATACAGGGGGTTCTCTCTACGAGCAGTACTTC. The variable domain in full, with the rest retrieved from reference TRBV28 and TRBJ2-7, is DVKVTQSSRYLVKRTGEKVFLECVQDMDHENMFWYRQDPGLGLRLIYFSYDVKMKEKGDIPEGYSVSREKKERFSLILESASTNQTSMYLCASNTGGSLYEQYFGPGTRLTVT.

The chain joins TRBV15 to TRBJ2-1, with D perhaps matching TRBD2 (6 bases). Germline assignment: CDR1 LNHNV and CDR2 YYDKDF (reference sequence). The CDR3 has 16 amino acids. Trimming removed 0 bases from V and 0 bases from J, with 9 bases in between. For the CDR3, the DNA is TGTGCCACCAGCAGAGATGGCGGGAACTCCTACAATGAGCAGTTCTTC. Its protein product is CATSRDGGNSYNEQFF.

V usage is TRBV4-1 and J usage is TRBJ2-1; 7 bases line up with TRBD2. The closer fit of TRBJ2-7 to the DNA end suggests the J call may be wrong. Germline-derived CDR1 and CDR2 are MGHRA and YSYEKL. CDR3 length equals 15 residues. The CDR3 loop is CASSPQPGGVSEQYF. DNA of the CDR3: TGCGCCAGCAGCCCACAGCCGGGGGGAGTCTCCGAGCAGTACTTC.

This clonotype turned up a few times. This sequence joins TRBV10-3 and TRBJ2-2; a possible D gene is TRBD2 (6 bases). V was trimmed by 0 bases and J by 1 base, leaving 12 bases between them. CDR3 length equals 17 residues. Germline CDR1 reads ENHRY; CDR2 reads SYGVKD. In DNA, the CDR3 is TGTGCCATCAGTGAGTCTGACGCGGGGTTGAACACCGGGGAGCTGTTTTTT. Encoded protein: CAISESDAGLNTGELFF.

This clonotype was detected only a few times. This chain uses TRBV9 with TRBJ2-1, with 7 bases identical to TRBD2. This CDR3 contains 18 residues. Germline V lookup: CDR1 SGDLS, CDR2 YYNGEE. J gave up 3 bases and V 3 bases, and 15 bases lay outside the gene matches. The CDR3 spells CASSGVGVWEGRYNEQFF. DNA for the CDR3: TGTGCCAGCAGCGGCGTCGGGGTATGGGAGGGCCGCTACAATGAGCAGTTCTTC.

This chain links TRBV29-1 with TRBJ2-7, with D uncertain. Germline V gene sequence: CDR1 SQVTM, CDR2 ANQGSEA. V was cut by 7 bases and J by 4 bases, with 17 bases left in between. The CDR3 has 13 amino acids. CDR3 DNA: TGCAGCGCTACCGAGCAGAACGGGTACGAGCAGTACTTC. Protein sequence: CSATEQNGYEQYF.

The genes are TRBV28 and TRBJ2-2; D could derive from TRBD1 or TRBD2 (6 bases each). Per the germline V gene, CDR1 is MDHEN and CDR2 is SYDVKM. Trimming took off 6 bases at V and 6 bases at J, with 17 bases between the two ends. The CDR3 extends over 15 amino acids. CDR3 bases: TGTGCCAGCAGCCCGGGGGCTAGGTCTTCCGGGGAGCTGTTTTTT. It codes for CASSPGARSSGELFF.

This clonotype was picked up a small number of times. The J gene is TRBJ2-1, the V gene TRBV14; D perhaps matches TRBD2 (5 bases). Germline V lookup: CDR1 SGHDN, CDR2 FVKESK. The CDR3 consists of 16 residues. V shed 4 bases and J shed 2 bases, with 15 bases lying between them. The CDR3 DNA reads as TGTGCCAGCAGCCTTGCTTTAGCGTCCCCCTACAATGAGCAGTTCTTC. This encodes CASSLALASPYNEQFF.